The 16 T cell receptor beta chains below come from one sample, sequenced in a study of cytomegalovirus exposure and HLA in healthy donors. Assay: immunoSEQ multiplex PCR; the TCRdb copy retains only in-frame clones and omits some. The sample lists 130,000 to 150,000 clones; nearly 90% were seen once. The specimen was PBMCs. These receptor sequences come from a woman younger than 30 in good health and CMV-seropositive.

This clone was seen more than once but under ten times. This chain connects TRBV5-1 to TRBJ2-3; weak D call: TRBD1 (5 bases). The V gene's germline CDR1 is SGHRS and CDR2 YFSETQ. The CDR3 loop spans 15 amino acids. Trimming removed 1 base from V and 0 bases from J, with 9 bases in between. CDR3 DNA sequence: TGCGCCAGCAGCTTGCAGGGAATAAGCACAGATACGCAGTATTTT. It yields the protein CASSLQGISTDTQYF.

The rearrangement joins TRBV28 to TRBJ1-3, with D hard to call. The CDR3 totals 18 residues. Germline V gene lookup returns CDR1 MDHEN and CDR2 SYDVKM. Trimming removed 1 base at V and 0 bases at J, with 16 bases between. The CDR3 DNA sequence: TGTGCCAGCAGTTTATCACGGTGGCGGTCCCGCTCTGGAAACACCATATATTTT. Its protein product is CASSLSRWRSRSGNTIYF.

The V call is TRBV5-1, the J call TRBJ2-2, with D possibly matching TRBD2 (5 bases). The germline V gene encodes CDR1 SGHRS and CDR2 YFSETQ. Trimming stripped 3 bases from V and 4 bases from J, with 10 bases between. This CDR3 region has 14 residues. DNA for the CDR3: TGCGCCAGCAGCTCAGCGGATATCACCGGGGAGCTGTTTTTT. This translates into CASSSADITGELFF.

In its sample, this clone was seen a few times. This CDR3 reads CASSYSLALYGYTF. CDR3 coding DNA: TGTGCCAGCAGTTACTCGCTAGCCCTCTATGGCTACACCTTC. The chain employs TRBV6-5 and TRBJ1-2, with D unresolved. V was shortened by 0 bases and J by 4 bases, with 9 bases between the two germline ends. CDR3 length: 14 amino acids. Germline values: CDR1 MNHEY, CDR2 SVGAGI.

The V call is TRBV4-3, the J call TRBJ1-3; 9 nucleotides align to TRBD1. Trimming took 4 bases from V and 0 from J; bases not matched to a gene: 10. Germline V CDR1 and CDR2: LGHNA, YSLEER. This CDR3 has 18 residues. CDR3 amino acids: CASSRQSQGAASGNTIYF. CDR3 in DNA: TGCGCCAGCAGCCGGCAATCACAGGGGGCTGCCTCTGGAAACACCATATATTTT.

The V gene is TRBV4-2, the J gene TRBJ1-5; TRBD1 matches 9 bases. The CDR3 runs to 13 residues. The J segment lost 5 bases and the V segment lost 8 bases, leaving 4 bases of the junction unmatched. Per germline, CDR1 LGHNA and CDR2 YNFKEQ. For the CDR3, the DNA is TGTGCCAGCGGTACAGGGGGCGATCAGCCCCAGCATTTT. Translating it yields CASGTGGDQPQHF.

V gene TRBV19 combines with J gene TRBJ2-7; TRBD2 matches 10 bases. The ends lost 4 bases at V and 2 bases at J; junction bases unmatched: 2. The germline CDR1 and CDR2 sequences are LNHDA and SQIVND (reference sequence). The CDR3 length is 14 residues. CDR3 nucleotides: TGTGCCAGTAGTAGAGCGGGGGGGCCCTACGAGCAGTACTTC. Amino acid sequence: CASSRAGGPYEQYF.

This sequence joins TRBV28 and TRBJ1-1; D call uncertain. V was pared by 6 bases and J by 6 bases, with 17 bases between. The CDR3 sequence is 14 residues long. Per germline, CDR1 MDHEN and CDR2 SYDVKM. In DNA, the CDR3 is TGTGCCAGCAGCTGGACCGTTAGCGGAGCTGAAGCTTTCTTT. It encodes CASSWTVSGAEAFF.

The J gene is TRBJ2-1, the V gene TRBV5-6; 12 bases line up with TRBD1. J gave up 15 bases and V 7 bases, and 11 bases lay outside the gene matches. The CDR3 is 13 residues long. Per the germline V gene, CDR1 is SGHDT and CDR2 is YYEEEE. CDR3 sequence: CASERFGTGGTFF. In nucleotides, the CDR3 is TGTGCCAGCGAACGATTCGGGACAGGGGGCACGTTCTTC.

This chain links TRBV5-8 with TRBJ1-1; no clear D gene. The V gene lost 4 bases and the J gene lost 0 bases, with 10 bases spanning the gap. Germline V gives CDR1 SGHTS, CDR2 YDEGEE. The CDR3 loop spans 14 amino acids. The CDR3 region is CASSPQRLNTEAFF. The CDR3 DNA follows: TGTGCCAGCAGCCCCCAACGGTTGAACACTGAAGCTTTCTTT.

The chain couples TRBV4-2 to TRBJ1-1; D call uncertain. CDR1 LGHNA and CDR2 YNFKEQ come from the germline V gene. Trimming took off 7 bases at V and 3 bases at J, with 12 bases between the two ends. The CDR3 sequence is 13 residues long. DNA of the CDR3: TGTGCCAGCATAGAGGGCGAGGACACTGAAGCTTTCTTT. It codes for CASIEGEDTEAFF.

The chain recombines TRBV11-3 with TRBJ1-1, with D possibly TRBD1 on 5 matching bases. Between the trimmed V and J ends, which lost 8 bases and 1 base, there was a span of 20 bases. Per germline, CDR1 SGHNT and CDR2 YENEEA. The CDR3 totals 16 residues. CDR3 residues: CASAFPHRHKNTEAFF. In DNA, the CDR3 is TGTGCCAGCGCCTTCCCCCACAGGCACAAGAACACTGAAGCTTTCTTT.

The chain uses TRBV28 and TRBJ1-2, with D unresolved. CDR3 length equals 12 residues. Germline values: CDR1 MDHEN, CDR2 SYDVKM. The V end lost 5 bases, the J end lost 5 bases, and 9 bases lay between the germline ends. CDR3 nucleotide sequence: TGTGCCAGCAGTCAAACATCTTATGGCTACACCTTC. This translates into CASSQTSYGYTF.

The V gene is TRBV29-1, the J gene TRBJ2-1, with TRBD1 matching 7 bases. The CDR3 is 14 amino acids. The germline gives CDR1 SQVTM, CDR2 ANQGSEA. Germline trimming cut 4 bases from V and 0 bases from J; bases unmatched to any gene: 3. The CDR3: CSVVAGGSYNEQFF. The CDR3 DNA is TGCAGCGTTGTAGCAGGGGGCTCCTACAATGAGCAGTTCTTC.

This chain joins TRBV2 and TRBJ1-5; D is perhaps TRBD1 (5 bases). Germline lookup yields CDR1 SNHLY and CDR2 FYNNEI. The V gene lost 2 bases and the J gene lost 1 base, with 6 bases spanning the gap. The length of the CDR3 is 14 residues. For the CDR3, the DNA is TGTGCCAGCAGTGAAACAGGAAGCAATCAGCCCCAGCATTTT. It is translated as CASSETGSNQPQHF.

This chain uses TRBV19 with TRBJ2-5, with 12 bases matching TRBD2. The germline CDR1 and CDR2 sequences are LNHDA and SQIVND (reference sequence). J was trimmed by 4 bases and V by 5 bases; bases with no gene match: 5. CDR3 length: 15 amino acids. This CDR3 is CASSASGGARETQYF. The CDR3, as DNA: TGTGCCAGTAGTGCTAGCGGGGGGGCCAGAGAGACCCAGTACTTC.